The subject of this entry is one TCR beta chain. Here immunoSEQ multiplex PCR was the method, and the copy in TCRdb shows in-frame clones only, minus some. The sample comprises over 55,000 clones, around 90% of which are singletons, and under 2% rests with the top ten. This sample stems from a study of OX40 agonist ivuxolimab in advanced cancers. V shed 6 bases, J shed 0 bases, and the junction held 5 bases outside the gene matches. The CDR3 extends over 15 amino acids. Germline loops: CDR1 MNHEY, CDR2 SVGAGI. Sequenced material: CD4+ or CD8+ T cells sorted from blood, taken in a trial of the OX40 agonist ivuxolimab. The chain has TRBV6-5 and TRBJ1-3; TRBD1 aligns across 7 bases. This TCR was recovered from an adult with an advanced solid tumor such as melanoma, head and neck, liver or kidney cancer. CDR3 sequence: CASRNRGDSGNTIYF. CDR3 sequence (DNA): TGTGCCAGCAGGAACAGGGGCGACTCTGGAAACACCATATATTTT.